This T cell receptor beta chain stems from a study of shared clonotypes between healthy human individuals. Genomic DNA from each subset was divided evenly over several immunoSEQ plates. Using immunoSEQ multiplex PCR, the repertoire was profiled, and TCRdb retains in-frame clones only, with some absent. Here the sample spans 2 million to 2.5 million clones, less than 95% being singletons. On this clone: The antigen is undetermined.

Findings of the study overall: Non-shared clonotypes displayed generation probabilities falling below those of clonotypes present in all four donors. Only blood was sampled; tissue repertoires likely differ. Generally, naive subsets (rather than memory subsets) showed larger estimated richness.

V gave up 4 bases and J gave up 6 bases; unmatched junction bases: 10. The CDR3 has 16 residues. Germline values: CDR1 SNHLY, CDR2 FYNNEI. V and J are TRBV2 and TRBJ1-4, with 8 bases identical to TRBD1. The source is a man aged 18 to 30 in good health. Some clones in this sample may be carry-over from other donors' samples. Sequencing was done on a sample of naive CD4+ T cells from PBMCs. Documented subset: CD45RA+ positively selected. Written as DNA, the CDR3 is TGTGCCAGCAGTGGGGCGGGCGGACAGGGATATGAAAAACTGTTTTTT. It specifies CASSGAGGQGYEKLFF.